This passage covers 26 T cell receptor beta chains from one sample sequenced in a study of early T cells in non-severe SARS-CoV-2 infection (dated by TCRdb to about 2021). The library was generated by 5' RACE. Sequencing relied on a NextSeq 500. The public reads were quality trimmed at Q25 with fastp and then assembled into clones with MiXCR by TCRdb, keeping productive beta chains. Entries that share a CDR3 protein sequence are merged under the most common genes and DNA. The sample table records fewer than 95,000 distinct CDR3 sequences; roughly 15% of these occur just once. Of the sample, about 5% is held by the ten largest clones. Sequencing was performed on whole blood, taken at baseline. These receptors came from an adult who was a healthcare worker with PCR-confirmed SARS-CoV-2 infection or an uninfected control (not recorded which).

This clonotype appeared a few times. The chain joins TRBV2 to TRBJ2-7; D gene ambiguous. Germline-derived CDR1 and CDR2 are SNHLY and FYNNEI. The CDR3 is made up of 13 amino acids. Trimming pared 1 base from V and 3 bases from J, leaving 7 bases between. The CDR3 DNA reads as TGTGCCAGCAGTGAAGACGTGGGCTACGAGCAGTACTTC. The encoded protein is CASSEDVGYEQYF.

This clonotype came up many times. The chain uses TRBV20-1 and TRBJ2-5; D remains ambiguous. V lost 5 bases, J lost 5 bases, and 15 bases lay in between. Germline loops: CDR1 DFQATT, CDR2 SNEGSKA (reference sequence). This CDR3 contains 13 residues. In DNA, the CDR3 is TGCAGTGCTCCGACTCGCGGTCCGGAGACCCAGTACTTC. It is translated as CSAPTRGPETQYF.

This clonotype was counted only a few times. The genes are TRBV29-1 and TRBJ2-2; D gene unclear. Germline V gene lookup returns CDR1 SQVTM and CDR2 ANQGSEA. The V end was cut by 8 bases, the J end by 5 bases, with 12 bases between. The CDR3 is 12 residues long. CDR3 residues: CSSTVGTGELFF. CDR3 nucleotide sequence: TGCAGCTCCACCGTAGGAACCGGGGAGCTGTTTTTT.

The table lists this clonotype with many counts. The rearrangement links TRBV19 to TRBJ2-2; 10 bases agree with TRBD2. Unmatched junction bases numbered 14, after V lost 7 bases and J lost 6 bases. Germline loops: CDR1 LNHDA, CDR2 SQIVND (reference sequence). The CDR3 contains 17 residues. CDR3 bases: TGTGCCAGTAAACGGGCTAGCGGGAGTTACTTTCCCGGGGAGCTGTTTTTT. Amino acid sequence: CASKRASGSYFPGELFF.

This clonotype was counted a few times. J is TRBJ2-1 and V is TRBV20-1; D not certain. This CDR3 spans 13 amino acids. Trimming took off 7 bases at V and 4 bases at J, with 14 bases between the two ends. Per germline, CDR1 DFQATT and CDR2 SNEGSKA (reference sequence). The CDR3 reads CSGVKGSYNEQFF. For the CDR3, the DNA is TGCAGTGGAGTAAAAGGGTCGTACAATGAGCAGTTCTTC.

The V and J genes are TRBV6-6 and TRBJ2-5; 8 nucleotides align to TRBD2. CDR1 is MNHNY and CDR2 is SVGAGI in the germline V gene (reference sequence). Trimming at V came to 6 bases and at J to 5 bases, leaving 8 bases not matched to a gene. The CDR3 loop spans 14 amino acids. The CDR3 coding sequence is TGTGCCAGCAGCCCCGGGACTAGTAGGGAGACCCAGTACTTC. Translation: CASSPGTSRETQYF.

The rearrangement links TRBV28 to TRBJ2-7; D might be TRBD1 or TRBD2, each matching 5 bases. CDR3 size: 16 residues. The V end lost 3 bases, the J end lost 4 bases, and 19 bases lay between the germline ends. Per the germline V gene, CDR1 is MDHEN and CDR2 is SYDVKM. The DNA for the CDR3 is TGTGCCAGCAGTTTCATCTTACGGGGCTTTAATTACGAGCAGTACTTC. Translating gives CASSFILRGFNYEQYF.

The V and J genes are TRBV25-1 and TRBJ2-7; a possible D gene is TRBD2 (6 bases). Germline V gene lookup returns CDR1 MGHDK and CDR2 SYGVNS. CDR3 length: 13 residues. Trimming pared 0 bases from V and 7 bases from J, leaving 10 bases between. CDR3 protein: CASSEYGGPEQYF. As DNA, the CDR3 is TGTGCCAGCAGTGAATACGGGGGACCGGAGCAGTACTTC.

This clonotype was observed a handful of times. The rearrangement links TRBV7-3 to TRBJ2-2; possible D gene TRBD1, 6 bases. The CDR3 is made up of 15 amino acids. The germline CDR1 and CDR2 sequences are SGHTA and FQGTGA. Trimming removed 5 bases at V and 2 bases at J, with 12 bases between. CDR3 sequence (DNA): TGTGCCAGCAGCCCGCCGGGGACAAACACCGGGGAGCTGTTTTTT. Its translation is CASSPPGTNTGELFF.

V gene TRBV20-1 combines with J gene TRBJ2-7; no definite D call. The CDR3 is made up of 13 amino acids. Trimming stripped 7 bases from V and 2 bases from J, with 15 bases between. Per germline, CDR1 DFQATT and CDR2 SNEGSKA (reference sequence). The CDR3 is CSGRTLGTYEQYF. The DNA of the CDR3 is TGCAGTGGCAGGACCCTGGGGACCTACGAGCAGTACTTC.

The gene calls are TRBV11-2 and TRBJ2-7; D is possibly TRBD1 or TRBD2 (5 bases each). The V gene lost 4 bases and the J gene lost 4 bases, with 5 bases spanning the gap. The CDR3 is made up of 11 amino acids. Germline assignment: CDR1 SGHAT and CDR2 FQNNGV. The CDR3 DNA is TGTGCCAGCAGCTGGGGGTACGAGCAGTACTTC. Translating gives CASSWGYEQYF.

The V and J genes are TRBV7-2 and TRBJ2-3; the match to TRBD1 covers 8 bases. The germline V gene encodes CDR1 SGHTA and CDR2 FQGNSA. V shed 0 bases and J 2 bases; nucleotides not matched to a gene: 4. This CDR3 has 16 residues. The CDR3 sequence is CASSLAGQATTDTQYF. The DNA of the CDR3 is TGTGCCAGCAGCTTAGCGGGACAGGCGACCACAGATACGCAGTATTTT.

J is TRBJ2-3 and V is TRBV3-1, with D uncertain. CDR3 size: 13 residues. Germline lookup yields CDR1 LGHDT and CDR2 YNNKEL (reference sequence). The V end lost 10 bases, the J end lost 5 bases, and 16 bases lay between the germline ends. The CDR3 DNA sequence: TGTGCCACCCCGGGCGGCATGGTAGATACGCAGTATTTT. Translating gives CATPGGMVDTQYF.

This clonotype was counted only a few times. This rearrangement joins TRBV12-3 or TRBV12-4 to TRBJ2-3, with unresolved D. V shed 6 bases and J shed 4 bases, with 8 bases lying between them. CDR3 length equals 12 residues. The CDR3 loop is CASSLQPDTQYF. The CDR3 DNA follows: TGTGCCAGCAGCCTTCAGCCAGATACGCAGTATTTT.

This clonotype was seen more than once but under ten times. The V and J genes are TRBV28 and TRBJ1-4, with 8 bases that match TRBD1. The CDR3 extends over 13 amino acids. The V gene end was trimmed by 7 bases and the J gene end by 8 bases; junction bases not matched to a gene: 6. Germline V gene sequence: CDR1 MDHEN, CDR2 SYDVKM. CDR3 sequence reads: CASTGQGSEKLFF. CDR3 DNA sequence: TGTGCCAGCACAGGACAGGGAAGCGAAAAACTGTTTTTT. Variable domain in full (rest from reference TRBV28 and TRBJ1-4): DVKVTQSSRYLVKRTGEKVFLECVQDMDHENMFWYRQDPGLGLRLIYFSYDVKMKEKGDIPEGYSVSREKKERFSLILESASTNQTSMYLCASTGQGSEKLFFGSGTQLSVL.

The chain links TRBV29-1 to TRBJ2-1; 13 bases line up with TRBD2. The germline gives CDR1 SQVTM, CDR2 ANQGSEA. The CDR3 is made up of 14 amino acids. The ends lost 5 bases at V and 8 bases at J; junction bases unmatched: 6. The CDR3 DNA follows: TGCAGCGTTTCTTGGACTAGCGGGAGCGATGAGCAGTTCTTC. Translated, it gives CSVSWTSGSDEQFF.

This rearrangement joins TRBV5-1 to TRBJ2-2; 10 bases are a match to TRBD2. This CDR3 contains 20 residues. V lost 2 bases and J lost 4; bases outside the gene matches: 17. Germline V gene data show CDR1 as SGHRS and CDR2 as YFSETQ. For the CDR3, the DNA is TGCGCCAGCAGCTTCATCTGGGGAGAGCTAGCGGGAGCTCTCACCGGGGAGCTGTTTTTT. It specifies CASSFIWGELAGALTGELFF. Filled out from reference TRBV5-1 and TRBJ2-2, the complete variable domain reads KAGVTQTPRYLIKTRGQQVTLSCSPISGHRSVSWYQQTPGQGLQFLFEYFSETQRNKGNFPGRFSGRQFSNSRSEMNVSTLELGDSALYLCASSFIWGELAGALTGELFFGEGSRLTVL.

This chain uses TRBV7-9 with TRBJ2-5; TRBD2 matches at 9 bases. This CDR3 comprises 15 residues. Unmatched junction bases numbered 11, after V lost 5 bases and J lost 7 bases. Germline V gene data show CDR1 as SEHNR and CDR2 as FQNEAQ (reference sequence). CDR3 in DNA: TGTGCCAGCAGCCCGGGACTAGCACTACGCGGGACCCAGTACTTC. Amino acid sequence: CASSPGLALRGTQYF.

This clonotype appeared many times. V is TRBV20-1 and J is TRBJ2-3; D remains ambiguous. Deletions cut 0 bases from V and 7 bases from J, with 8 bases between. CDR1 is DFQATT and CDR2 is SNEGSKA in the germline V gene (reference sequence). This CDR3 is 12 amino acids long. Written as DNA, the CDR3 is TGCAGTGCTAGAGAGGTTGAGTATACGCAGTATTTT. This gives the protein CSAREVEYTQYF.

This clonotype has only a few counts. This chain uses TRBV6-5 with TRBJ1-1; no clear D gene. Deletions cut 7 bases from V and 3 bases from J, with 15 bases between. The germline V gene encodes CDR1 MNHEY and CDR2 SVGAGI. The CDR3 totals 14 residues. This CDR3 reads CASKMGSPDTEAFF. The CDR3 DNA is TGTGCCAGCAAGATGGGATCGCCCGACACTGAAGCTTTCTTT.

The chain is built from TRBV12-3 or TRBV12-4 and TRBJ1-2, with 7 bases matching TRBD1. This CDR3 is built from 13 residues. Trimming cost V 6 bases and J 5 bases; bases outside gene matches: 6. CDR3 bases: TGTGCCAGCAGAAGGACAGGCAATTATGGCTACACCTTC. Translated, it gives CASRRTGNYGYTF.

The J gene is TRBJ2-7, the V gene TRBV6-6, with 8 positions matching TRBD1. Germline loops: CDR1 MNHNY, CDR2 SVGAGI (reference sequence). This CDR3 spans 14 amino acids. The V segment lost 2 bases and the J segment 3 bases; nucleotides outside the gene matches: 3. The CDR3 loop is CASSYQGANYEQYF. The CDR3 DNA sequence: TGTGCCAGCAGTTACCAGGGGGCGAACTACGAGCAGTACTTC.

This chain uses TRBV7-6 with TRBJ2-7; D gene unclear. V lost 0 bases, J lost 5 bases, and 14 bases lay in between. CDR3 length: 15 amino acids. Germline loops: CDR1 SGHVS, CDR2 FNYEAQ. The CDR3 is CASSLALAGRDEQYF. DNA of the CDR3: TGTGCCAGCAGCTTAGCGCTGGCAGGTCGGGACGAGCAGTACTTC.

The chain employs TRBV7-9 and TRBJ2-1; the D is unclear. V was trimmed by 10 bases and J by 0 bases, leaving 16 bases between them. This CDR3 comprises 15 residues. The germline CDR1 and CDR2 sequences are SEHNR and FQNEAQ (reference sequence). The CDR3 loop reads CAIKTGESSYNEQFF. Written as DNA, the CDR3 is TGTGCCATAAAAACCGGAGAGAGCTCCTACAATGAGCAGTTCTTC.

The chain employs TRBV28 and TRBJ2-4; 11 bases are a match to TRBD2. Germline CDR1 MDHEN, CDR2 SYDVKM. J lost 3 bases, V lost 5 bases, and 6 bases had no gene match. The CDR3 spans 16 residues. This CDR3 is CASSTGTSGLKNIQYF. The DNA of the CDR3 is TGTGCCAGCAGTACGGGGACTAGCGGACTCAAAAACATTCAGTACTTC.

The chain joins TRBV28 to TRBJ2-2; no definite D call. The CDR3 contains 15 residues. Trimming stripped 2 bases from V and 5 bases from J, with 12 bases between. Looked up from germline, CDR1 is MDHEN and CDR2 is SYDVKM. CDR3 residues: CASSLALRNTGELFF. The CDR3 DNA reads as TGTGCCAGCAGTTTAGCACTCCGTAATACCGGGGAGCTGTTTTTT.